The 23 T cell receptor beta chains in this list originate from one sample, sequenced in a study of shared clonotypes between healthy human individuals. Assay: immunoSEQ multiplex PCR; the TCRdb copy retains only in-frame clones and omits some. The data contain about 600,000 clones, nearly 97% of them seen just once; the ten biggest clones take up 0.095% to 0.12%. CD8 cells classed as naive were CD45RO-negative and positively selected for CCR7, excluding terminally differentiated effector memory CD45RA+ cells. The sequencing sample was made of naive CD8+ T cells sorted from blood. The origin of the receptors is a woman in her twenties or thirties in good health.

This CDR3 is CASSTTGDPGSPLHF. The DNA of the CDR3 is TGTGCCAGCAGCACTACAGGGGATCCAGGCTCACCCCTCCACTTT. This chain connects TRBV27 to TRBJ1-6; TRBD1 matches 7 bases. CDR1 is MNHEY and CDR2 is SMNVEV in the germline V gene (reference sequence). This CDR3 spans 15 amino acids. V was clipped by 6 bases and J by 10 bases; unmatched bases: 12.

The V gene is TRBV28, the J gene TRBJ2-1, with TRBD2 identical over 9 bases. J was trimmed by 8 bases and V by 6 bases; bases with no gene match: 17. Germline-derived CDR1 and CDR2 are MDHEN and SYDVKM. There are 17 residues in the CDR3. The CDR3 loop is CASSWITGTSKGDEQFF. The CDR3 nucleotides are TGTGCCAGCAGCTGGATTACCGGGACTAGCAAGGGAGATGAGCAGTTCTTC.

As for this clone: At the DNA level, this CDR3 is encoded by other sequences in the same sample as well. The chain joins TRBV27 to TRBJ1-3; a weak D match, TRBD1 (6 bases). CDR3 length: 14 amino acids. From germline, CDR1 is MNHEY and CDR2 SMNVEV (reference sequence). The V end lost 6 bases, the J end lost 4 bases, and 13 bases lay between the germline ends. As DNA, the CDR3 is TGTGCCAGCAGCTTAACAGGGAGCGGAAACACCATATATTTT. Amino acids: CASSLTGSGNTIYF.

The rearrangement joins TRBV5-1 to TRBJ2-5, with D tentatively TRBD1 (7 bases). The CDR3 totals 15 residues. Trimming removed 2 bases at V and 5 bases at J, with 16 bases between. Germline V lookup: CDR1 SGHRS, CDR2 YFSETQ. The CDR3 sequence: CASSFRGDGSETQYF. The CDR3, as DNA: TGCGCCAGCAGCTTCAGGGGGGATGGATCGGAGACCCAGTACTTC.

This chain joins TRBV5-6 and TRBJ2-7; D is undetermined. CDR1 and CDR2 from the germline V gene are SGHDT and YYEEEE. V lost 4 bases to trimming and J lost 0 bases, with 5 bases between them. CDR3 length: 12 residues. The CDR3 protein is CASSGISYEQYF. In nucleotides, the CDR3 is TGTGCCAGCAGCGGAATCTCCTACGAGCAGTACTTC.

V usage is TRBV9 and J usage is TRBJ2-1; 12 nucleotides match TRBD2. Germline lookup yields CDR1 SGDLS and CDR2 YYNGEE. This CDR3 region has 18 residues. V shed 4 bases and J 0 bases; nucleotides not matched to a gene: 8. CDR3 residues: CASSHGLAGHSSYNEQFF. CDR3 in DNA: TGTGCCAGCAGCCATGGACTAGCGGGGCATAGCTCCTACAATGAGCAGTTCTTC.

The V gene is TRBV6-5, the J gene TRBJ1-1, with D tentatively TRBD1 (5 bases). Trimming shortened V by 5 bases and J by 5 bases, and 15 bases separated the two germline ends. CDR1 is MNHEY, CDR2 SVGAGI, per germline. This CDR3 has 14 amino acids. Here the CDR3 reads CASSPLGGVTEAFF. In DNA form, the CDR3 reads TGTGCCAGCAGTCCGCTCGGGGGGGTTACTGAAGCTTTCTTT.

The chain joins TRBV23-1 to TRBJ2-5; tentative D call: TRBD1 (5 bases). The DNA end favors TRBJ2-7, so the J call may be wrong. TRBV23-1 is marked as an open reading frame, function uncertain. CDR3 length: 15 residues. This CDR3 reads CASSQSKQDSYEQYF. The CDR3 nucleotides read TGCGCCAGCAGTCAATCGAAACAGGATAGCTACGAGCAGTACTTC.

The rearrangement links TRBV10-1 to TRBJ2-1, with D unclear. Trimming stripped 3 bases from V and 8 bases from J, with 8 bases between. Germline loops: CDR1 WNHNN, CDR2 SYGVQD (reference sequence). The CDR3 covers 12 residues. The CDR3 nucleotides read TGCGCCAGCAGTGATACGATTTATGAGCAGTTCTTC. Its protein product is CASSDTIYEQFF.

V and J are TRBV2 and TRBJ2-5, with 11 bases aligning to TRBD2. V dropped 2 bases and J dropped 5; count of bases not matched to a gene: 10. The germline V gene has CDR1 SNHLY and CDR2 FYNNEI. The CDR3 spans 17 residues. The CDR3 nucleotides read TGTGCCAGCAGTGAACTGGGTAGCGGGAGGGCTGGGGAGACCCAGTACTTC. Its translation: CASSELGSGRAGETQYF.

The V gene is TRBV27, the J gene TRBJ2-5; D remains unclear. The germline gives CDR1 MNHEY, CDR2 SMNVEV (reference sequence). V was pared by 6 bases and J by 7 bases, with 21 bases between. The length of the CDR3 is 15 residues. The CDR3 spells CASRVTYLGGGTQYF. Written as DNA, the CDR3 is TGTGCCAGCAGGGTCACCTATCTGGGCGGCGGGACCCAGTACTTC.

This clone turned up a few times. The chain combines TRBV7-8 with TRBJ2-1; D remains unclear. V dropped 1 base and J dropped 9 bases, with 1 base sitting between them. The CDR3 has 10 amino acids. Germline-derived CDR1 and CDR2 are SGHVS and FQNEAQ. CDR3 loop: CASSLVEQFF. The DNA for the CDR3 is TGTGCCAGCAGCTTAGTTGAGCAGTTCTTC.

V is TRBV11-2 and J is TRBJ2-1, with D perhaps matching TRBD2 (6 bases). Germline CDR1 SGHAT, CDR2 FQNNGV. The CDR3 is made up of 17 amino acids. With 0 bases removed from V and 7 bases from J, the gap between germline ends came to 19 bases. CDR3: CASSLDTGSYLRNEQFF. CDR3 DNA: TGTGCCAGCAGCTTAGATACCGGGAGTTACTTAAGAAATGAGCAGTTCTTC.

This clone has a single count. The chain employs TRBV7-9 and TRBJ1-1, with D unclear. The CDR3 extends over 16 amino acids. The V gene's germline CDR1 is SEHNR and CDR2 FQNEAQ (reference sequence). V was cut by 5 bases and J by 3 bases, with 19 bases left in between. The CDR3, as DNA: TGTGCCAGCAGCGCGCTCGCGGACGTTTGGGACACTGAAGCTTTCTTT. This sequence encodes CASSALADVWDTEAFF.

The chain couples TRBV19 to TRBJ2-3; D remains unclear. Per germline, CDR1 LNHDA and CDR2 SQIVND (reference sequence). V lost 10 bases and J 2 bases, leaving 13 bases between the germline ends. CDR3 length: 13 residues. The CDR3 reads CATFDENTDTQYF. CDR3 DNA sequence: TGTGCCACTTTCGACGAGAACACAGATACGCAGTATTTT.

The rearrangement joins TRBV30 to TRBJ1-1, with D possibly TRBD1 on 5 matching bases. The V gene's germline CDR1 is GTSNPN and CDR2 SVGIG (reference sequence). Between the trimmed V and J ends, which lost 2 bases and 6 bases, there was a span of 10 bases. This CDR3 is 12 amino acids long. Here the CDR3 reads CAWSRDDPEAFF. CDR3 sequence (DNA): TGTGCCTGGAGTAGGGACGACCCTGAAGCTTTCTTT.

Only a few counts were recorded for this clone. V gene TRBV19 combines with J gene TRBJ1-5, with 9 bases aligning to TRBD1. This CDR3 is 14 amino acids long. Germline loops: CDR1 LNHDA, CDR2 SQIVND (reference sequence). V shed 8 bases and J 6 bases; nucleotides not matched to a gene: 8. CDR3 amino acids: CASQVRDRAQPQHF. The CDR3 DNA reads as TGTGCCAGTCAGGTCCGGGACAGGGCTCAGCCCCAGCATTTT.

The table lists this clone with a count of one. The chain joins TRBV5-1 to TRBJ1-2; 10 nucleotides line up with TRBD1. Germline values: CDR1 SGHRS, CDR2 YFSETQ. The CDR3 is made up of 14 amino acids. V was pared by 2 bases and J by 6 bases, with 4 bases of the junction left unmatched. The CDR3 sequence: CASSFGQGVHGYTF. In DNA form, the CDR3 reads TGCGCCAGCAGCTTCGGACAGGGGGTTCATGGCTACACCTTC.

The chain employs TRBV5-4 and TRBJ2-7; D uncertain. This CDR3 has 12 amino acids. Germline V lookup: CDR1 SGHNT, CDR2 YYREEE (reference sequence). The V end lost 0 bases, the J end lost 6 bases, and 7 bases lay between the germline ends. The CDR3 coding sequence is TGTGCCAGCAGCTTGGTAGGCTTCGAGCAGTACTTC. Amino acids: CASSLVGFEQYF.

The V gene is TRBV6-5, the J gene TRBJ2-3, with 8 bases that match TRBD2. The CDR3 length is 14 residues. CDR1 MNHEY and CDR2 SVGAGI come from the germline V gene. The V and J ends lost 6 bases and 6 bases, in that order; junction bases with no gene match: 8. The CDR3 coding sequence is TGTGCCAGCAGCAGAAGCGGGAGTCTTGATACGCAGTATTTT. Protein sequence: CASSRSGSLDTQYF.

The CDR3 is CASSESAVSYTF. CDR3 DNA: TGCGCCAGCAGTGAGTCGGCCGTTAGCTACACCTTC. This rearrangement joins TRBV10-2 to TRBJ1-2; D gene unclear. Trimming took off 0 bases at V and 9 bases at J, with 8 bases between the two ends. CDR1 is WSHSY and CDR2 is SAAADI in the germline V gene. There are 12 residues in the CDR3.

The genes are TRBV9 and TRBJ2-1; 9 bases match TRBD1. V shed 3 bases and J 8 bases; nucleotides not matched to a gene: 6. Germline assignment: CDR1 SGDLS and CDR2 YYNGEE. The CDR3 length is 14 residues. This CDR3 is CASSDRDRVHEQFF. The CDR3 region has the DNA TGTGCCAGCAGCGACCGGGACAGGGTTCATGAGCAGTTCTTC.

This chain connects TRBV13 to TRBJ2-1; 14 bases map to TRBD2. The CDR3 extends over 15 amino acids. Trimming at V came to 5 bases and at J to 10 bases, leaving 7 bases not matched to a gene. CDR1 is PRHDT, CDR2 FYEKMQ, per germline (reference sequence). CDR3 protein: CASSAAGTSGGEQFF. The CDR3 region has the DNA TGTGCCAGCAGCGCGGCGGGGACTAGCGGGGGAGAGCAGTTCTTC.